The T cell receptor (beta chain) under discussion was sequenced for a study of technical replicates of blood from a handful of donors. Here immunoSEQ multiplex PCR was the method, and the copy in TCRdb shows in-frame clones only, minus some. This table has tens of thousands of clones, less than 98% appearing once. Material for sequencing was T cells isolated from PBMCs. The origin of this receptor is a human donor in good health.

This chain's CDR3 is CASSPPRTAVEAFF. CDR3 coding DNA: TGTGCCAGCAGCCCACCGAGGACAGCGGTTGAAGCTTTCTTT. This chain links TRBV7-9 with TRBJ1-1, with D perhaps matching TRBD1 (6 bases). The CDR3 is 14 residues long. From germline, CDR1 is SEHNR and CDR2 FQNEAQ (reference sequence). Trimming cost V 5 bases and J 7 bases, with 17 bases left between them.